This T cell receptor beta chain was found in a study of blood T cell repertoires in COVID-19. Turning to the study itself: Sites in the United States, Italy and Spain provided acute and convalescent COVID-19 samples. T cells, B-cell-depleted T cells, or PBMCs provided the cDNA or gDNA that served as material.

In the original analysis: Estimation of nucleated cell counts was performed using reference gene primer amplification. Only in-frame clones appear in the TCRdb table, and some are missing; sequencing was by immunoSEQ multiplex PCR. Clonal size and the V and J genes are those of that table, whereas D and trimming came from the DNA. This repertoire shows 150,000 to 200,000 clones, about 83% found once; its top ten account for 7% to 9%. Per the germline V gene, CDR1 is KGHDR and CDR2 is SFDVKD. The junction had 6 bases not matched to a gene; V was cut back by 4 bases and J by 8 bases. This CDR3 contains 14 residues.

The sequence derives from a man aged 55 to 70 with acute or convalescent COVID-19. V usage is TRBV24-1 and J usage is TRBJ1-2; 10 bases map to TRBD1. What was sequenced was peripheral blood. CDR3 sequence reads: CATSETGQGDGYTF. The CDR3, as DNA: TGTGCCACCAGTGAGACCGGACAGGGGGACGGCTACACCTTC.